These 24 T cell receptor beta chains originate from one sample sequenced in a study of CD8 T cells in ankylosing spondylitis. TCRdb re-called the 5' RACE reads through MiXCR, storing one row per CDR3 protein. The data contain about 150,000 distinct CDR3 sequences, around 43% of them singletons. Specimen: synovial fluid, either unsorted or a sorted T cell fraction (not recorded which). The receptors shown here come from a male donor with ankylosing spondylitis.

This clonotype was seen once. The chain joins TRBV7-2 to TRBJ2-3; TRBD2 agrees at 11 bases. With 5 bases clipped from V and 6 bases from J, the junction kept 4 bases outside the gene matches. CDR1 SGHTA and CDR2 FQGNSA come from the germline V gene. The CDR3 has 14 residues. DNA for the CDR3: TGTGCCAGCAGCATACTAGCGGGAGAGGATACGCAGTATTTT. Residues: CASSILAGEDTQYF.

This clonotype was seen only a few times. This chain joins TRBV28 and TRBJ2-2; TRBD1 aligns across 9 bases. Germline CDR1 is MDHEN and CDR2 is SYDVKM. Germline trimming cut 7 bases from V and 5 bases from J; bases unmatched to any gene: 5. CDR3 size: 14 residues. The CDR3 loop reads CASTRQGDTGELFF. The DNA for the CDR3 is TGTGCCAGCACGCGACAGGGGGATACCGGGGAGCTGTTTTTT.

This clonotype was seen a few times. The V call is TRBV5-1, the J call TRBJ2-7; 7 positions match TRBD2. Looked up from germline, CDR1 is SGHRS and CDR2 is YFSETQ. Trimming took 3 bases from V and 3 from J; bases not matched to a gene: 3. CDR3 size: 13 residues. The CDR3 is CASSYGTNYEQYF. CDR3 DNA: TGCGCCAGCAGCTACGGGACTAACTACGAGCAGTACTTC.

In this sample, this clonotype turned up a few times. This rearrangement joins TRBV10-3 to TRBJ2-7; D is ambiguous. In germline, CDR1 is ENHRY, CDR2 SYGVKD. CDR3 size: 11 residues. Trimming removed 8 bases from V and 12 bases from J, with 17 bases in between. Here the CDR3 reads CAIGPAGSLYF. The CDR3 coding sequence is TGTGCCATCGGACCCGCAGGCTCGTTGTACTTC.

This rearrangement joins TRBV4-1 to TRBJ1-2; 8 bases are a match to TRBD1. The CDR3 totals 17 residues. J gave up 4 bases and V 2 bases, and 12 bases lay outside the gene matches. Germline CDR1 MGHRA, CDR2 YSYEKL. Written as DNA, the CDR3 is TGCGCCAGCAGCCAAAAGGAATCCGGACAGGGATCCTATGGCTACACCTTC. Protein product: CASSQKESGQGSYGYTF.

The J gene is TRBJ2-2, the V gene TRBV3-1; the D call may be TRBD1 or TRBD2 (6 bases each). This CDR3 comprises 13 residues. CDR1 and CDR2 from the germline V gene are LGHDT and YNNKEL (reference sequence). Trimming pared 10 bases from V and 8 bases from J, leaving 17 bases between. The CDR3 sequence: CATSPGGGGELFF. The CDR3 region has the DNA TGTGCCACCTCCCCCGGGGGCGGTGGGGAGCTGTTTTTT.

The sample holds many counts of this clonotype. This rearrangement joins TRBV4-3 to TRBJ2-5; 14 positions agree with TRBD2. The CDR3 sequence is 16 residues long. Looked up from germline, CDR1 is LGHNA and CDR2 is YSLEER. Losses at the gene ends were 4 bases for V and 5 bases for J; bases not matched to a gene: 6. The CDR3 spells CASSRGLAGVGETQYF. CDR3 bases: TGCGCCAGCAGCCGGGGACTAGCGGGAGTAGGGGAGACCCAGTACTTC.

This clonotype was seen a few times. The V gene is TRBV5-1, the J gene TRBJ2-2, with D perhaps TRBD1 (6 bases). Trimming removed 4 bases at V and 1 base at J, with 14 bases between. Germline loops: CDR1 SGHRS, CDR2 YFSETQ. This CDR3 has 16 residues. The CDR3 DNA reads TGCGCCAGCAGCCCGGGACGGACAGTGAACACCGGGGAGCTGTTTTTT. Amino acid sequence: CASSPGRTVNTGELFF. The whole variable domain, remainder taken from reference TRBV5-1 and TRBJ2-2, is KAGVTQTPRYLIKTRGQQVTLSCSPISGHRSVSWYQQTPGQGLQFLFEYFSETQRNKGNFPGRFSGRQFSNSRSEMNVSTLELGDSALYLCASSPGRTVNTGELFFGEGSRLTVL.

V gene TRBV29-1 combines with J gene TRBJ2-5; 9 positions agree with TRBD2. The CDR3 spans 15 residues. The V and J ends lost 4 bases and 2 bases, in that order; junction bases with no gene match: 8. Germline assignment: CDR1 SQVTM and CDR2 ANQGSEA. Here the CDR3 reads CSVVLAGVGQETQYF. The CDR3 DNA follows: TGCAGCGTTGTATTAGCGGGAGTCGGGCAAGAGACCCAGTACTTC.

The V and J genes are TRBV7-6 and TRBJ1-3, with D unresolved. Trimming took 2 bases from V and 5 from J, leaving 13 bases between them. This CDR3 has 15 residues. The germline V gene has CDR1 SGHVS and CDR2 FNYEAQ. CDR3 nucleotides: TGTGCCAGCAGCTTATTCGGGTTAACGAGAAACACCATATATTTT. This gives the protein CASSLFGLTRNTIYF.

V usage is TRBV12-3 or TRBV12-4 and J usage is TRBJ2-3, with 8 bases matching TRBD2. CDR3 length equals 16 residues. The junction had 12 bases not matched to a gene; V was cut back by 5 bases and J by 5 bases. CDR3 DNA sequence: TGTGCCAGCAGTCGTTACTTACTAGCGGAACTAGATACGCAGTATTTT. Amino acids: CASSRYLLAELDTQYF.

This clonotype was picked up a small number of times. The chain links TRBV11-2 to TRBJ1-3, with a weak D call TRBD1 (6 bases). V lost 2 bases, J lost 0 bases, and 20 bases lay in between. Looked up from germline, CDR1 is SGHAT and CDR2 is FQNNGV. The CDR3 consists of 19 residues. CDR3 nucleotide sequence: TGTGCCAGCAGCTTATTCGAGGGGGATCCCGGGTTCTCTGGAAACACCATATATTTT. Translation gives CASSLFEGDPGFSGNTIYF.

This clonotype was picked up a small number of times. The chain joins TRBV6-1 to TRBJ2-5; perhaps D is TRBD1 or TRBD2 (6 bases each). CDR1 is MNHNS and CDR2 is SASEGT in the germline V gene. The CDR3 loop spans 15 amino acids. Trimming pared 6 bases from V and 4 bases from J, leaving 18 bases between. The CDR3 nucleotides read TGTGCCAGCAGCCCCACCGGGAAGGGGGGAGAGACCCAGTACTTC. This codes for CASSPTGKGGETQYF.

The gene calls are TRBV5-1 and TRBJ1-2, with a weak D call TRBD1 (5 bases). V shed 1 base and J shed 5 bases, with 12 bases lying between them. The length of the CDR3 is 14 residues. Germline values: CDR1 SGHRS, CDR2 YFSETQ. The CDR3 sequence: CASSLWGRVYGYTF. The CDR3 bases are TGCGCCAGCAGCTTGTGGGGCAGGGTATATGGCTACACCTTC.

This chain links TRBV5-6 with TRBJ2-1, with 9 bases aligning to TRBD2. This CDR3 is built from 16 residues. V shed 4 bases, J shed 4 bases, and the junction held 9 bases outside the gene matches. CDR1 and CDR2 from the germline V gene are SGHDT and YYEEEE. CDR3 loop: CASSAEPSGAYNEQFF. The CDR3 nucleotides are TGTGCCAGCAGCGCCGAACCTAGCGGGGCATACAATGAGCAGTTCTTC.

This clonotype was recorded many times. This chain links TRBV20-1 with TRBJ1-4; TRBD1 agrees at 8 bases. Germline V gene data show CDR1 as DFQATT and CDR2 as SNEGSKA (reference sequence). After removal of 3 bases from V and 0 bases from J, the junction contained 12 bases not matched to a gene. The CDR3 covers 18 residues. The CDR3 region has the DNA TGCAGTGCTAGGCAATGGGACAGGAGTCTTGCAACTAATGAAAAACTGTTTTTT. It specifies CSARQWDRSLATNEKLFF.

The CDR3 spells CASQDGSSDEKLFF. CDR3 in DNA: TGCGCCAGCCAAGATGGGTCCTCTGATGAAAAACTGTTTTTT. The chain uses TRBV5-1 and TRBJ1-4; D uncertain. V lost 7 bases and J lost 6, with 16 bases in between. This CDR3 contains 14 residues. CDR1 and CDR2 (germline): SGHRS, YFSETQ.

This clonotype was seen a few times. The chain links TRBV7-9 to TRBJ2-1; no definite D call. Germline lookup yields CDR1 SEHNR and CDR2 FQNEAQ (reference sequence). The CDR3 is 14 residues long. Trimming left V 5 bases short and J 3 bases short, with 11 bases between. The CDR3 sequence is CASSNGNSYNEQFF. CDR3 bases: TGTGCCAGCAGCAATGGGAACAGCTACAATGAGCAGTTCTTC. Based on the CDR3 plus reference TRBV7-9 and TRBJ2-1, the full variable domain is DTGVSQNPRHKITKRGQNVTFRCDPISEHNRLYWYRQTLGQGPEFLTYFQNEAQLEKSRLLSDRFSAERPKGSFSTLEIQRTEQGDSAMYLCASSNGNSYNEQFFGPGTRLTVL.

The rearrangement uses TRBV4-3 and TRBJ1-5; no definite D call. The V and J ends lost 0 bases and 9 bases respectively, with 15 bases between them. CDR1 and CDR2 (germline): LGHNA, YSLEER. The length of the CDR3 is 15 residues. The CDR3 is CASSQDRGVEGPQHF. The CDR3, as DNA: TGCGCCAGCAGCCAAGATCGTGGGGTAGAAGGGCCCCAGCATTTT.

This clonotype has a count of ten or more. CDR3 protein: CSVRAIGTEAFF. The CDR3 DNA sequence: TGCAGCGTTAGGGCTATAGGCACTGAAGCTTTCTTT. The chain employs TRBV29-1 and TRBJ1-1, with D uncertain. Trimming removed 5 bases at V and 4 bases at J, with 11 bases between. CDR3 length: 12 residues. CDR1 is SQVTM and CDR2 is ANQGSEA in the germline V gene.

This clonotype occurred a few times. The rearrangement uses TRBV7-9 and TRBJ2-7, with TRBD2 identical over 9 bases. CDR3 length: 14 residues. The V and J ends lost 5 bases and 0 bases, in that order; junction bases with no gene match: 2. CDR1 and CDR2 from the germline V gene are SEHNR and FQNEAQ (reference sequence). Here the CDR3 reads CASSPTSGSYEQYF. DNA for the CDR3: TGTGCCAGCAGCCCGACTAGCGGCTCCTACGAGCAGTACTTC.

In DNA, the CDR3 is TGTGCCAGCAGCTTAGGAGTCCTGAACACTGAAGCTTTCTTT. Protein: CASSLGVLNTEAFF. This chain connects TRBV11-2 to TRBJ1-1; no firm D call. There are 14 residues in the CDR3. Trimming left V 1 base short and J 0 bases short, with 6 bases between. Germline-derived CDR1 and CDR2 are SGHAT and FQNNGV.

The chain has TRBV7-9 and TRBJ1-1; 7 bases map to TRBD1. With V trimmed by 5 bases and J by 2 bases, 8 bases remained unmatched. Germline V gives CDR1 SEHNR, CDR2 FQNEAQ (reference sequence). There are 15 residues in the CDR3. The CDR3 DNA follows: TGTGCCAGCAGCCAAAAACAGGGGTTAAACACTGAAGCTTTCTTT. The encoded protein is CASSQKQGLNTEAFF.

The chain employs TRBV12-3 or TRBV12-4 and TRBJ2-1; TRBD1 matches at 7 bases. V gave up 7 bases and J gave up 0 bases; unmatched junction bases: 9. The CDR3 length is 16 residues. The chain's CDR3 is CASTGQPTSSYNEQFF. CDR3 DNA sequence: TGTGCCAGCACGGGACAGCCAACCAGCTCCTACAATGAGCAGTTCTTC.